Shown below are 30 T cell receptor beta chains from a single sample sequenced in a study of T-cell reconstitution after alpha-beta-depleted transplantation in children. During its preparation, the TCRbeta library received unique molecular identifiers. TCRdb called the PCR reads again in MiXCR, with one record for every CDR3 protein. In the table there are about a million distinct CDR3 sequences, 25% to 35% of which are singletons. The sample here was PBMCs, mostly from graft donor cells, taken 360 days after TCRalphabeta/CD19-depleted stem cell transplant. The receptors originated from a boy under two years old who had a stem cell transplant for SCID, so the T cells may come from the graft donor.

The sample holds a few counts of this clonotype. This chain links TRBV10-3 with TRBJ1-1; weak D call: TRBD1 (5 bases). CDR1 and CDR2 from the germline V gene are ENHRY and SYGVKD. Trimming cost V 8 bases and J 3 bases, with 10 bases left between them. The CDR3 runs 12 residues. The CDR3 region is CAIGTWDTEAFF. Here the CDR3 DNA reads TGTGCCATCGGGACGTGGGACACTGAAGCTTTCTTT.

This clonotype was seen more than once but under ten times. CDR3: CSVENSGGGYEQYF. The CDR3 DNA follows: TGCAGCGTTGAGAATAGCGGGGGTGGGTACGAGCAGTACTTC. The genes are TRBV29-1 and TRBJ2-7, with TRBD2 matching over 9 bases. Per the germline V gene, CDR1 is SQVTM and CDR2 is ANQGSEA. J gave up 4 bases and V 3 bases, and 7 bases lay outside the gene matches. The CDR3 totals 14 residues.

The chain recombines TRBV4-2 with TRBJ2-5, with 9 bases fitting TRBD2. Trimming at V came to 1 base and at J to 4 bases, leaving 7 bases not matched to a gene. CDR1 is LGHNA and CDR2 is YNFKEQ in the germline V gene. CDR3 length: 16 residues. The CDR3 reads CASSQGDSGGGETQYF. CDR3 nucleotides: TGTGCCAGCAGCCAAGGGGATAGCGGGGGAGGAGAGACCCAGTACTTC.

In its sample, this clonotype was seen a few times. The V gene is TRBV15, the J gene TRBJ2-5; TRBD2 aligns across 9 bases. The CDR3 consists of 18 residues. Germline CDR1 LNHNV, CDR2 YYDKDF (reference sequence). V dropped 0 bases and J dropped 1; count of bases not matched to a gene: 9. In nucleotides, the CDR3 is TGTGCCACCAGCAGAGATCGAGGTAGCGGGGGACTCCAAGAGACCCAGTACTTC. Amino acids: CATSRDRGSGGLQETQYF.

The CDR3 DNA reads TGTGCCAGCAGTTACTCGGGACTCCTCACCGGGGAGCTGTTTTTT. As protein: CASSYSGLLTGELFF. The J gene is TRBJ2-2, the V gene TRBV6-2 or TRBV6-3, with D maybe TRBD2 (6 bases). This CDR3 is 15 amino acids long. CDR1 and CDR2 from the germline V gene are MNHEY and SVGEGT. Trimming took off 0 bases at V and 4 bases at J, with 9 bases between the two ends.

The chain carries TRBV7-2 and TRBJ1-4; 9 bases line up with TRBD1. This CDR3 has 15 residues. Germline V gene data show CDR1 as SGHTA and CDR2 as FQGNSA. V lost 3 bases and J lost 7; bases outside the gene matches: 6. The CDR3 DNA is TGTGCCAGCAGCTTCAACAGGGACAGGGTTGAAAAACTGTTTTTT. It specifies CASSFNRDRVEKLFF. Full variable domain (remainder filled in from reference TRBV7-2 and TRBJ1-4): GAGVSQSPSNKVTEKGKDVELRCDPISGHTALYWYRQSLGQGLEFLIYFQGNSAPDKSGLPSDRFSAERTGGSVSTLTIQRTQQEDSAVYLCASSFNRDRVEKLFFGSGTQLSVL.

This clonotype was picked up a small number of times. J is TRBJ2-7 and V is TRBV7-2; 14 bases agree with TRBD2. Germline CDR1 reads SGHTA; CDR2 reads FQGNSA. CDR3 length: 16 residues. V gave up 4 bases and J gave up 5 bases; unmatched junction bases: 7. Here the CDR3 DNA reads TGTGCCAGCAGCTCCAGAGGGACTAGCGGGGGCCACGAGCAGTACTTC. Encoded protein: CASSSRGTSGGHEQYF.

The V call is TRBV3-1, the J call TRBJ2-3; possibly TRBD1 or TRBD2 for D (6 bases each). Germline CDR1 LGHDT, CDR2 YNNKEL (reference sequence). This CDR3 is built from 20 residues. V lost 0 bases and J 0 bases, leaving 22 bases between the germline ends. The CDR3 region is CASSQDLGGLGGLSTDTQYF. As DNA, the CDR3 is TGTGCCAGCAGCCAAGATCTAGGGGGTTTGGGGGGCCTAAGCACAGATACGCAGTATTTT.

This clonotype has just a few counts. The chain combines TRBV5-1 with TRBJ2-7; the match to TRBD1 covers 10 bases. The CDR3 is 14 residues long. The V and J ends lost 3 bases and 6 bases, in that order; junction bases with no gene match: 6. CDR1 and CDR2 from the germline V gene are SGHRS and YFSETQ. The CDR3 sequence: CASSSGQGTGEQYF. DNA for the CDR3: TGCGCCAGCAGCTCGGGACAGGGGACAGGCGAGCAGTACTTC.

The chain employs TRBV4-2 and TRBJ2-3; D possibly corresponds to TRBD2 (6 bases). Germline lookup yields CDR1 LGHNA and CDR2 YNFKEQ. V lost 0 bases, J lost 6 bases, and 25 bases lay in between. This CDR3 spans 19 amino acids. The CDR3 spells CASSQEPRPGEMVSDTQYF. CDR3 coding DNA: TGTGCCAGCAGCCAAGAACCTCGACCGGGGGAGATGGTGTCGGATACGCAGTATTTT.

The chain joins TRBV5-4 to TRBJ2-7, with a possible D match to TRBD2 (5 bases). Germline CDR1 reads SGHNT; CDR2 reads YYREEE (reference sequence). Between the trimmed V and J ends, which lost 3 bases and 2 bases, there was a span of 9 bases. The CDR3 is 13 amino acids. Here the CDR3 DNA reads TGTGCCAGCAGCTCAAGGGAGACCTACGAGCAGTACTTC. It is translated as CASSSRETYEQYF.

A note on this clonotype: The CDR3 does not end in the conserved phenylalanine or tryptophan, so this is likely a read error. J is TRBJ1-1 and V is TRBV5-1; a possible D gene is TRBD1 (6 bases). This CDR3 is 16 amino acids long. V shed 0 bases and J shed 4 bases, with 16 bases lying between them. CDR1 and CDR2 from the germline V gene are SGHRS and YFSETQ. The CDR3 DNA reads TGCGCCAGCAGCTTGGGTTTACGGGGGGCTGGCACTGAAGCTTTCTAT. Translation: CASSLGLRGAGTEAFY.

The chain recombines TRBV20-1 with TRBJ1-2, with TRBD1 matching 9 bases. V shed 1 base and J 4 bases; nucleotides not matched to a gene: 7. CDR1 is DFQATT and CDR2 is SNEGSKA in the germline V gene (reference sequence). The CDR3 totals 15 residues. The CDR3 DNA reads TGCAGTGCTAGAGGTGGGGACAGGGTGCCCTATGGCTACACCTTC. It translates to CSARGGDRVPYGYTF.

Only a few counts were recorded for this clonotype. The chain carries TRBV28 and TRBJ2-3; possibly TRBD2 for D (7 bases). This CDR3 spans 18 amino acids. Trimming took off 5 bases at V and 4 bases at J, with 25 bases between the two ends. From germline, CDR1 is MDHEN and CDR2 SYDVKM. The CDR3 loop is CASSQYVGGAYHADTQYF. The CDR3 DNA reads TGTGCCAGCAGTCAGTACGTTGGGGGGGCCTACCACGCAGATACGCAGTATTTT. The full variable domain, with the rest looked up from reference TRBV28 and TRBJ2-3, is DVKVTQSSRYLVKRTGEKVFLECVQDMDHENMFWYRQDPGLGLRLIYFSYDVKMKEKGDIPEGYSVSREKKERFSLILESASTNQTSMYLCASSQYVGGAYHADTQYFGPGTRLTVL.

This clonotype was found a few times. This sequence joins TRBV28 and TRBJ1-6; a weak D match, TRBD1 (5 bases). Trimming stripped 7 bases from V and 4 bases from J, with 11 bases between. The CDR3 is made up of 14 amino acids. Germline CDR1 is MDHEN and CDR2 is SYDVKM. CDR3 nucleotide sequence: TGTGCCAGCAAACAGGCCAAATATAATTCACCCCTCCACTTT. Translated, it gives CASKQAKYNSPLHF.

The CDR3 region is CASSSGPGSSYNEQFF. In nucleotides, the CDR3 is TGTGCCAGCAGCTCTGGACCGGGTAGCTCCTACAATGAGCAGTTCTTC. The V and J genes are TRBV7-9 and TRBJ2-1; D gene ambiguous. Per germline, CDR1 SEHNR and CDR2 FQNEAQ (reference sequence). V was shortened by 4 bases and J by 0 bases, with 13 bases between the two germline ends. The CDR3 extends over 16 amino acids.

The rearrangement uses TRBV5-1 and TRBJ1-1; 8 bases align to TRBD1. This CDR3 contains 14 residues. Per the germline V gene, CDR1 is SGHRS and CDR2 is YFSETQ. V was clipped by 5 bases and J by 1 base; unmatched bases: 4. The CDR3 loop reads CASSGQGSNTEAFF. In nucleotides, the CDR3 is TGCGCCAGCAGTGGACAGGGCTCGAACACTGAAGCTTTCTTT. Supplemented by reference TRBV5-1 and TRBJ1-1, the full variable domain reads KAGVTQTPRYLIKTRGQQVTLSCSPISGHRSVSWYQQTPGQGLQFLFEYFSETQRNKGNFPGRFSGRQFSNSRSEMNVSTLELGDSALYLCASSGQGSNTEAFFGQGTRLTVV.

This clonotype has a handful of counts. The chain links TRBV7-2 to TRBJ2-3; D is possibly TRBD1 or TRBD2 (6 bases each). The CDR3 consists of 16 residues. Trimming removed 7 bases from V and 3 bases from J, with 20 bases in between. The V gene's germline CDR1 is SGHTA and CDR2 FQGNSA. This CDR3 reads CASTQEGGYRTDTQYF. In DNA, the CDR3 is TGTGCCAGCACACAAGAGGGGGGCTACAGGACAGATACGCAGTATTTT.

The V gene is TRBV12-3 or TRBV12-4, the J gene TRBJ2-1; TRBD1 matches at 12 bases. V shed 5 bases, J shed 8 bases, and the junction held 7 bases outside the gene matches. This CDR3 contains 15 residues. The CDR3 protein is CASSVRDRGLDEQFF. CDR3 nucleotides: TGTGCCAGCAGTGTCCGGGACAGGGGGCTGGATGAGCAGTTCTTC.

The genes are TRBV12-3 or TRBV12-4 and TRBJ1-2, with D perhaps matching TRBD1 (6 bases). The CDR3 covers 14 residues. The ends were cut back, 5 bases at V and 4 bases at J, with 14 bases in the middle. As DNA, the CDR3 is TGTGCCAGCAGTCCCCAACAGGGCGGCTATGGCTACACCTTC. Its translation: CASSPQQGGYGYTF.

This clonotype has only a few counts. The V and J genes are TRBV4-3 and TRBJ2-1; no firm D call. The V end lost 1 base, the J end lost 2 bases, and 12 bases lay between the germline ends. CDR1 is LGHNA, CDR2 YSLEER, per germline. The CDR3 is 16 residues long. Here the CDR3 DNA reads TGCGCCAGCAGCCAAGTCGGAATAACCGCCTACAATGAGCAGTTCTTC. This codes for CASSQVGITAYNEQFF.

This clonotype has more than one count but fewer than ten. This chain links TRBV27 with TRBJ1-5; unclear D gene. Trimming pared 3 bases from V and 2 bases from J, leaving 5 bases between. The CDR3 extends over 13 amino acids. CDR1 is MNHEY and CDR2 is SMNVEV in the germline V gene (reference sequence). As DNA, the CDR3 is TGTGCCAGCAGTTTTCATGGCAATCAGCCCCAGCATTTT. It translates to CASSFHGNQPQHF.

The V gene is TRBV12-3 or TRBV12-4, the J gene TRBJ1-5; D uncertain. This CDR3 region has 12 residues. V lost 10 bases to trimming and J lost 0 bases, with 7 bases between them. CDR3 DNA sequence: TGTGCCATCGGGGATAGCAATCAGCCCCAGCATTTT. This translates into CAIGDSNQPQHF.

The CDR3 region is CASISSGGGRKNNEQFF. The CDR3 DNA sequence: TGTGCCAGTATTTCCTCCGGGGGGGGACGGAAAAACAATGAGCAGTTCTTC. The rearrangement links TRBV19 to TRBJ2-1; TRBD2 matches 8 bases. V was pared by 7 bases and J by 5 bases, with 16 bases of the junction left unmatched. The CDR3 totals 17 residues. Germline-derived CDR1 and CDR2 are LNHDA and SQIVND (reference sequence).

The chain joins TRBV3-1 to TRBJ2-3, with D tentatively TRBD2 (6 bases). Germline CDR1 is LGHDT and CDR2 is YNNKEL (reference sequence). The V end was cut by 1 base, the J end by 2 bases, with 16 bases between. CDR3 length: 17 amino acids. CDR3 in DNA: TGTGCCAGCAGCCAAGGAAGGGACTTCTTATTCACAGATACGCAGTATTTT. It yields the protein CASSQGRDFLFTDTQYF.

V is TRBV5-1 and J is TRBJ2-3, with 8 bases aligning to TRBD1. The CDR3 consists of 15 residues. V shed 5 bases and J 0 bases; nucleotides not matched to a gene: 5. Germline V gene lookup returns CDR1 SGHRS and CDR2 YFSETQ. CDR3 region: CASSATGGSTDTQYF. For the CDR3, the DNA is TGCGCCAGCAGTGCAACAGGGGGGAGCACAGATACGCAGTATTTT.

This clonotype has just a few counts. The V and J genes are TRBV29-1 and TRBJ2-7; 7 bases are shared with TRBD1. CDR1 SQVTM and CDR2 ANQGSEA come from the germline V gene. Germline trimming cut 6 bases from V and 3 bases from J; bases unmatched to any gene: 5. The CDR3 spans 12 residues. This chain's CDR3 is CSVRDSFYEQYF. CDR3 bases: TGCAGCGTAAGGGACAGTTTCTACGAGCAGTACTTC.

This clonotype was observed a handful of times. The genes are TRBV5-1 and TRBJ2-3, with 8 nucleotides matching TRBD2. CDR1 and CDR2 from the germline V gene are SGHRS and YFSETQ. CDR3 length: 15 residues. V was pared by 1 base and J by 2 bases, with 3 bases of the junction left unmatched. CDR3 sequence reads: CASSLLAGFTDTQYF. CDR3 sequence (DNA): TGCGCCAGCAGCTTGTTAGCGGGGTTCACAGATACGCAGTATTTT.

This clonotype came up many times. The rearrangement links TRBV20-1 to TRBJ2-7, with D possibly being TRBD2 (7 bases). The germline V gene encodes CDR1 DFQATT and CDR2 SNEGSKA (reference sequence). This CDR3 spans 12 amino acids. V was clipped by 6 bases and J by 5 bases, with 14 bases between them. The CDR3 protein is CSAEGGTNEQYF. As DNA, the CDR3 is TGCAGTGCCGAGGGGGGGACTAACGAGCAGTACTTC.

The rearrangement joins TRBV6-5 to TRBJ1-3; D unclear. V shed 7 bases and J shed 5 bases, with 6 bases lying between them. The germline V gene has CDR1 MNHEY and CDR2 SVGAGI. The CDR3 runs 11 residues. CDR3 sequence reads: CASTSRNTIYF. The DNA of the CDR3 is TGTGCCAGCACATCTCGAAACACCATATATTTT.